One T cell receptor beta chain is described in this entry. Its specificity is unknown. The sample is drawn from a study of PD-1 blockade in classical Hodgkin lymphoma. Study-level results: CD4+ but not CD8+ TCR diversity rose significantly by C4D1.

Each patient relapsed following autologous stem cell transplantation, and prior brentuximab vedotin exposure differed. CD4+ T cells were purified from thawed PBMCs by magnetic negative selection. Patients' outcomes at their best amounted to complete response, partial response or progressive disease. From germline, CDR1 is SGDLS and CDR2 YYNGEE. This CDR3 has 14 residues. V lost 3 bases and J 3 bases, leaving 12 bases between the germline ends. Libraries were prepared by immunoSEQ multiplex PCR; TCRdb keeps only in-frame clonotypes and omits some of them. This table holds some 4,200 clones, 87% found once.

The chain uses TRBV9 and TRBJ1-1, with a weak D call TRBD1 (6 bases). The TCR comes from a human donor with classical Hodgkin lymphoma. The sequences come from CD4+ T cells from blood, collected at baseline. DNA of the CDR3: TGTGCCAGCAGCGGGGTGAGGGGGGACACTGAAGCTTTCTTT. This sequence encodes CASSGVRGDTEAFF.